This T cell receptor beta chain was retrieved from a study of control samples from healthy donors and cancer patients. Germline assignment: CDR1 LGHNA and CDR2 YNFKEQ. Trimming left V 0 bases short and J 10 bases short, with 15 bases between. CDR3 length equals 15 residues. The method was immunoSEQ multiplex PCR; TCRdb's version includes in-frame clones alone and lacks a portion of them. Among 90,000 or so clones listed, 88% were seen once. V is TRBV4-2 and J is TRBJ2-2; D unresolved. The TCR sequence derives from a woman in her 70s in good health. Sequencing used blood. The CDR3 loop reads CASSQDPEAFMELFF. In DNA form, the CDR3 reads TGTGCCAGCAGCCAAGATCCCGAAGCGTTCATGGAGCTGTTTTTT.